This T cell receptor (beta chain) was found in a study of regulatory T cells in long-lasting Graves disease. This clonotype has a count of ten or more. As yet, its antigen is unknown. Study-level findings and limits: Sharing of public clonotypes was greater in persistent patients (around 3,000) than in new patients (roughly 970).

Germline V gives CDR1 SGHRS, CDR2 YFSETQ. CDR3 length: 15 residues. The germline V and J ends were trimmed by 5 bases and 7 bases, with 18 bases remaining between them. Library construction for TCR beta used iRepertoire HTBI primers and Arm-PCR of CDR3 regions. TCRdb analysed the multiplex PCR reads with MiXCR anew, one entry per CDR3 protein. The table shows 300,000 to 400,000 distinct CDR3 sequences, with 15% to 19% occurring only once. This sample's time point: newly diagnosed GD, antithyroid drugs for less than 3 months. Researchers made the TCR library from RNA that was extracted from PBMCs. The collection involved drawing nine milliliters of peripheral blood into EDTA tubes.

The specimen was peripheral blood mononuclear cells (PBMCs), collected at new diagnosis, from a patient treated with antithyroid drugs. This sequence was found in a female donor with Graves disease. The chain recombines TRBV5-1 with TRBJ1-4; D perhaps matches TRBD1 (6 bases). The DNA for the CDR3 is TGCGCCAGCAGAGACCTCAGGGGATCGGGTGAAAAACTGTTTTTT. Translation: CASRDLRGSGEKLFF.